The rows below give T cell receptor beta chains drawn from one sample of a study of Graves' ophthalmopathy and Graves' hyperthyroidism. MiXCR, applied by TCRdb to the multiplex PCR reads, yields one record per CDR3 protein. Of 45,000 to 60,000 distinct CDR3 sequences listed, roughly half are singletons. The specimen was peripheral blood. These receptors originate from an adult woman with Graves' ophthalmopathy. The CDR3 runs from the conserved cysteine through the conserved F or W. A D gene is named only where the DNA matches it firmly. Clone size is shown for a subset of rows, as once, few, many or a class of expanded clone.

J gene	clone size	V gene	D gene	CDR3 protein	CDR3 DNA
TRBJ1-6	NA	TRBV20-1	TRBD1	CSAFFIPGQQHPAYNSPLHF	TGCAGTGCTTTTTTCATCCCGGGACAGCAACACCCCGCTTATAATTCACCCCTCCACTTT
TRBJ2-7	NA	TRBV2	NA	CASSEQGMNEQYF	TGTGCCAGCAGTGAACAGGGCATGAACGAGCAGTACTTC
TRBJ1-1	NA	TRBV7-2	TRBD1	CASSFQTGGRTEAFF	TGTGCCAGCAGCTTCCAGACAGGGGGAAGGACTGAAGCTTTCTTT
TRBJ2-7	NA	TRBV7-9	TRBD2	CASSQLASHEQYF	TGTGCCAGCAGCCAACTAGCGTCTCACGAGCAGTACTTC
TRBJ2-6	once	TRBV7-9	NA	CASSLPGQFSGANVLTF	TGTGCCAGCAGCTTACCGGGACAATTCTCTGGGGCCAACGTCCTGACTTTC
TRBJ2-1	many	TRBV2	TRBD2	CASSEELAGAGDEQFF	TGTGCCAGCAGTGAAGAACTAGCGGGAGCAGGCGATGAGCAGTTCTTC
TRBJ2-1	NA	TRBV2	TRBD2	CASRGTSGRALNEQFF	TGTGCCAGCAGGGGGACTAGCGGGAGGGCCTTGAATGAGCAGTTCTTC
TRBJ1-6	NA	TRBV2	NA	CASSPGRRNAYNSPLHF	TGTGCCAGCAGTCCGGGAAGGCGAAACGCGTATAATTCACCCCTCCACTTT
TRBJ2-1	NA	TRBV11-2	TRBD2	CASSFTSGKAYNEQFF	TGTGCTAGCAGCTTTACTAGCGGGAAGGCCTACAATGAGCAGTTCTTC
TRBJ1-2	many	TRBV7-9	NA	CASSLAAGADYGYTF	TGTGCCAGCAGCTTAGCGGCAGGGGCGGACTATGGCTACACCTTC
TRBJ2-5	NA	TRBV6-4	NA	CASSDRVYRGGETQYF	TGTGCCAGCAGTGACAGGGTTTACAGGGGAGGAGAGACCCAGTACTTC
TRBJ2-1	NA	TRBV7-9	NA	CASSPIASPYNERFF	TGTGCCAGCAGCCCGATAGCCTCCCCCTACAATGAGCGGTTCTTC
TRBJ2-7	many	TRBV7-2	NA	CASSYQGEQYF	TGTGCCAGCAGCTACCAGGGGGAGCAGTACTTC
TRBJ2-7	NA	TRBV11-2	TRBD2	CASGPQGAGVEEQYF	TGTGCCAGCGGTCCCCAGGGAGCGGGAGTTGAAGAGCAGTACTTT
TRBJ2-3	many	TRBV4-2	NA	CASSQERDSFQYF	TGTGCCAGCAGCCAAGAAAGGGATTCCTTCCAGTATTTT
TRBJ2-1	many	TRBV20-1	TRBD2	CSASERDRQFF	TGCAGTGCAAGTGAGCGGGATCGGCAGTTCTTC
TRBJ2-3	NA	TRBV6-1	TRBD2	CASSSGRKVTDTLYF	TGTGCCAGCTCTAGCGGGAGAAAAGTCACAGATACGCTGTATTTT
TRBJ1-1	NA	TRBV30	NA	CAWSPSGSEGTEAFF	TGTGCCTGGAGTCCCAGCGGGAGTGAGGGCACTGAAGCTTTCTTT
TRBJ1-4	many	TRBV4-2	NA	CASSQDPGVNEKLFF	TGTGCCAGCAGCCAAGACCCAGGGGTTAATGAAAAACTGTTTTTT
TRBJ1-1	NA	TRBV5-1	NA	CASSLAGDTEAFF	TGCGCCAGCAGCTTGGCGGGGGACACTGAAGCTTTCTTT
TRBJ2-5	many	TRBV4-1	TRBD2	CASSPLAGVGETQYF	TGCGCCAGCAGCCCCCTAGCGGGAGTGGGGGAGACCCAGTACTTC
TRBJ2-3	many	TRBV5-8	TRBD2	CASSLGLAGAGTQYF	TGTGCCAGCAGCTTAGGACTAGCGGGAGCTGGGACGCAGTATTTT
TRBJ2-7	NA	TRBV6-4	TRBD2	CASSGTSGIYEQYF	TGTGCCAGCAGTGGGACTAGCGGGATTTACGAGCAGTACTTC
TRBJ1-6	medium-sized	TRBV2	TRBD1	CASGQGDSPLHF	TGTGCCAGCGGACAGGGTGATTCACCCCTCCACTTT
TRBJ1-1	NA	TRBV7-8	NA	CASSPDTNTEAFF	TGTGCCAGCAGCCCCGACACGAACACTGAAGCTTTCTTT
TRBJ2-2	many	TRBV9	NA	CASSSRLDTEELFF	TGTGCCAGCAGCTCTCGACTCGACACCGAGGAGCTGTTTTTT
TRBJ2-1	NA	TRBV4-1	TRBD2	CASRGRTGRDNEQFF	TGCGCCAGCCGGGGACGGACCGGGAGGGACAATGAGCAGTTCTTC
TRBJ2-1	NA	TRBV7-2	TRBD2	CASSLGLAGTTEQFF	TGTGCCAGCAGCTTAGGGCTAGCGGGGACTACCGAGCAGTTCTTC
TRBJ1-1	many	TRBV20-1	NA	CSARDLGWVNTEAFF	TGCAGTGCTAGAGATTTGGGGTGGGTGAACACTGAAGCTTTCTTT
TRBJ2-1	NA	TRBV7-3	TRBD1	CASSPLDRGRENEQFF	TGTGCCAGCAGCCCCCTGGACAGGGGCAGGGAGAATGAGCAGTTCTTC
TRBJ2-7	NA	TRBV28	NA	CASSLQGQHEQYF	TGTGCCAGCAGTTTACAGGGGCAGCACGAGCAGTACTTC
TRBJ2-5	once	TRBV6-1	TRBD2	CASSESGSGYF	TGTGCCAGCAGTGAGAGCGGGAGTGGGTACTTC
TRBJ2-7	NA	TRBV20-1	TRBD2	CSAKASGSRANEQYF	TGCAGTGCTAAGGCTAGCGGGAGTAGGGCGAACGAGCAGTACTTC
TRBJ2-1	many	TRBV19	NA	CASSITLVVDEQFF	TGTGCCAGTAGTATAACGCTAGTAGTGGATGAGCAGTTCTTC
TRBJ1-5	NA	TRBV29-1	NA	CSVALSGNQPQHF	TGCAGCGTTGCACTCTCCGGCAATCAGCCCCAGCATTTT
TRBJ2-1	NA	TRBV7-2	NA	CASSLGGAQDNEQFF	TGTGCCAGCAGCTTAGGCGGGGCGCAGGACAATGAGCAGTTCTTC
TRBJ2-3	many	TRBV7-8	NA	CASTLLRIARGDTQYF	TGTGCCAGCACCCTCCTGAGGATAGCGCGGGGAGATACGCAGTATTTT
TRBJ1-1	NA	TRBV7-8	NA	CASRPEQGYRTEAFF	TGTGCCAGCAGGCCCGAGCAGGGGTATCGGACTGAAGCTTTCTTT
TRBJ2-6	NA	TRBV14	NA	CASNRGKREDSGANVLTF	TGTGCCAGCAACCGAGGCAAAAGGGAAGACTCTGGGGCCAACGTCCTGACTTTC
TRBJ2-5	many	TRBV7-2	NA	CASSFSLAIKTQYF	TGTGCCAGCAGCTTCAGCCTAGCTATAAAGACCCAGTACTTC
TRBJ2-1	NA	TRBV9	NA	CASSVVGTDNEQFF	TGTGCCAGCAGCGTAGTCGGGACGGACAATGAGCAGTTCTTC
TRBJ2-1	NA	TRBV6-1	TRBD1	CASSGQGTYNEQFF	TGTGCCAGCAGTGGACAGGGGACCTACAATGAGCAGTTCTTC
TRBJ2-3	few	TRBV10-1	TRBD1	CASNPGGRGDTQYF	TGCGCCAGCAATCCAGGGGGTCGTGGGGATACGCAGTATTTT
TRBJ2-1	once	TRBV29-1	NA	CSSVGRTYNEQFF	TGCAGCTCGGTGGGACGGACCTACAATGAGCAGTTCTTC
TRBJ1-6	NA	TRBV10-1	NA	CASSASSLGARGDGDSPLHF	TGCGCCAGCAGTGCCAGCAGCTTAGGAGCGCGGGGGGATGGGGATTCACCCCTCCACTTT
TRBJ2-2	NA	TRBV6-4	TRBD1	CASNGSRDRDTGELFF	TGTGCCAGCAATGGCTCGAGGGACAGGGACACCGGGGAGCTGTTTTTT
TRBJ2-1	NA	TRBV5-1	TRBD2	CASSWWEGYNEQFF	TGCGCCAGCAGCTGGTGGGAGGGTTACAATGAGCAGTTCTTC
TRBJ2-3	NA	TRBV20-1	TRBD2	CSARLWWGGRTDTQYF	TGCAGTGCTAGACTCTGGTGGGGAGGGCGCACAGATACGCAGTATTTT
TRBJ2-5	many	TRBV24-1	TRBD2	CATSAPVAGEKETQYF	TGTGCCACCAGTGCCCCGGTAGCGGGAGAAAAAGAGACCCAGTACTTC
TRBJ1-2	NA	TRBV7-9	NA	CASSLEGGRSHYGYTF	TGTGCCAGCAGCTTAGAAGGGGGGCGGTCTCACTATGGCTACACCTTC
TRBJ2-3	many	TRBV20-1	NA	CSARGGGAIIGTDTQYF	TGCAGTGCTAGAGGGGGGGGGGCGATTATCGGCACAGATACGCAGTATTTT
TRBJ1-6	few	TRBV7-6	NA	CASSLGIDNSPLHF	TGTGCCAGCAGCCTCGGGATAGACAATTCACCCCTCCACTTT
TRBJ2-3	NA	TRBV7-9	NA	CASSLLGHRDTQYF	TGTGCTAGCAGCTTATTAGGCCATAGGGATACGCAGTATTTT
TRBJ2-5	many	TRBV27	NA	CASALNPWTAGGTQYF	TGTGCCAGCGCCTTGAATCCCTGGACAGCCGGTGGGACCCAGTACTTC
TRBJ1-1	NA	TRBV4-1	NA	CASSRETVNTGAFF	TGCGCCAGCAGCCGGGAGACAGTGAACACTGGAGCTTTCTTT
TRBJ1-2	many	TRBV7-3	NA	CASSLIPVGGYGYTF	TGTGCCAGCAGCTTAATCCCCGTGGGTGGCTATGGCTACACCTTC